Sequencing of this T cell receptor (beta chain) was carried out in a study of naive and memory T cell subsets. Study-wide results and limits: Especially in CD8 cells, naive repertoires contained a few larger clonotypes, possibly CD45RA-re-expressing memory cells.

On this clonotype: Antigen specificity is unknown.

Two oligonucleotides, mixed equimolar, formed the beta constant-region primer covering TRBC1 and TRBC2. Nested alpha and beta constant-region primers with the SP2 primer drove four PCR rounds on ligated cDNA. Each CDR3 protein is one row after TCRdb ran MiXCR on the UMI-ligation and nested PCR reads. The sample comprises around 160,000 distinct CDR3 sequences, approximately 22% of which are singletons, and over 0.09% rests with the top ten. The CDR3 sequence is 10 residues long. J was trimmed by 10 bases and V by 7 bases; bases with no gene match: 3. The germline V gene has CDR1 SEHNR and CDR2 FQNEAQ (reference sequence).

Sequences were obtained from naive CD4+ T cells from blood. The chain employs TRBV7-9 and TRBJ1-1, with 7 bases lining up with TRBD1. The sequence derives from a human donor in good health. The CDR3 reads CASIGGGAFF. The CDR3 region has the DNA TGTGCCAGCATAGGGGGCGGAGCTTTCTTT.